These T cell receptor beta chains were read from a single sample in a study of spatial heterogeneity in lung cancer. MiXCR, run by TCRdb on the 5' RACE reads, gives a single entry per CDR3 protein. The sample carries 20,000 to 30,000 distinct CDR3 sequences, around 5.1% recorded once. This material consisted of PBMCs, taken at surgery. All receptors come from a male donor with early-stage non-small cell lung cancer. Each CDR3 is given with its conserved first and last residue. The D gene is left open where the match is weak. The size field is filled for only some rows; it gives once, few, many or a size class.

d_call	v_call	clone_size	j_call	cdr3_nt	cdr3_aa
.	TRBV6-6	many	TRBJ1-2	TGTGCCGCTACTCAGGGACTCTACTATGGCTACACCTTC	CAATQGLYYGYTF
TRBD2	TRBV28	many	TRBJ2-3	TGTGCCAGCAACCCGGGACTAGCGGGCGCCCAGTATTTT	CASNPGLAGAQYF
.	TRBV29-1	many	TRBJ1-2	TGCAGCGTTGTCCGGGGAGCTAACTATGGCTACACCTTC	CSVVRGANYGYTF
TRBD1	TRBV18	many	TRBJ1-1	TGTGCCAGCTCACCAGGACAGGGAACAATTGAAGCTTTCTTT	CASSPGQGTIEAFF
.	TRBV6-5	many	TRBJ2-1	TGTGCCAGCACCCCGGGGCAGGGTAGGAATGAGCAGTTCTTC	CASTPGQGRNEQFF
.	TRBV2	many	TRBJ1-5	TGTGCCAGCAGAGTGGGGGGTGGACAGCCCCAGCATTTT	CASRVGGGQPQHF
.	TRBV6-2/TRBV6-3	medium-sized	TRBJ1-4	TGTGCCAGCAGCCCCGGAGCTGAAAAACTGTTTTTT	CASSPGAEKLFF
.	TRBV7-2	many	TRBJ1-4	TGTGCCAGCAGCTTCACAGGGTTGGGTGAAAAACTGTTTTTT	CASSFTGLGEKLFF
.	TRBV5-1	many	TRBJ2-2	TGCGCCAGCAGCTTGGCCTTCCTAGCTGGCCCCGGGGAGCTGTTTTTT	CASSLAFLAGPGELFF
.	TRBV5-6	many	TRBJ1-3	TGTGCCAGCAGCTGGGATAAGAACTCTGGAAACACCATATATTTT	CASSWDKNSGNTIYF
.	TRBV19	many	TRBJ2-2	TGTGCCAGTAGCCCGCCTGTCACCGGGGAGCTGTTTTTT	CASSPPVTGELFF
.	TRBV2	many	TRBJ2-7	TGTGCCAGCAGGGCCCCCAGGAGGACAGTAGGAAGCGAGCAGTACTTC	CASRAPRRTVGSEQYF
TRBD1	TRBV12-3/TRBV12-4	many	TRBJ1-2	TGTGCCAGCAGTCAGGGGGCCCTAACTCCCTATGGCTACACCTTC	CASSQGALTPYGYTF
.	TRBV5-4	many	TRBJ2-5	TGTGCCAGCAGTCCACCTCAGACTAGTTTTGAGACCCAGTACTTC	CASSPPQTSFETQYF
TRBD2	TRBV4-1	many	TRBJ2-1	TGCGCCAGCAGCCAAGATGGGCTGGGACTAGCGGGAGGCAATGAGCAGTTCTTC	CASSQDGLGLAGGNEQFF
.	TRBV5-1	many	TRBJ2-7	TGCGCCAGCAGCTTGCTTCTGGACGCAAGCTCCTACGAGCAGTACTTC	CASSLLLDASSYEQYF
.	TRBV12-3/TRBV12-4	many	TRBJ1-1	TGTGCCAGCAGTTTACAGGGGCCGAACACTGAAGCTTTCTTT	CASSLQGPNTEAFF
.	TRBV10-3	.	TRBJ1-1	TGTGCCATCAGTGTACAGAACACTGAAGCTTTCTTT	CAISVQNTEAFF
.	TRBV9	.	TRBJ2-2	TGTGCCAGCAGCGTACTAGGGGGGACCACCGGGGAGCTGTTTTTT	CASSVLGGTTGELFF
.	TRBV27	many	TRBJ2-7	TGTGCCAGCAGTCTGACCCCGGGACTGACCTACGAGCAGTACTTC	CASSLTPGLTYEQYF
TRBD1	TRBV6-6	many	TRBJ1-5	TGTGCCAGCAGTTCGTGGACAGGGGACCAGCCCCAGCATTTT	CASSSWTGDQPQHF
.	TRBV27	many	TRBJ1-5	TGTGCCAGCAGTTGGCAGCAAGATCAGCCCCAGCATTTT	CASSWQQDQPQHF
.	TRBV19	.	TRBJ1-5	TGTGCCAGTAGTATTCGGCAGGGAAGAAGCAATCAGCCCCAGCATTTT	CASSIRQGRSNQPQHF
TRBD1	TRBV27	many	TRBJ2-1	TGTGCCAGCAGTTTGACAGGGGGCAATCTCGGGCAGTTCTTC	CASSLTGGNLGQFF
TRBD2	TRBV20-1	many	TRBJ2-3	TGCAGTGCTACGCCCACCCGTTTTGGGGCGGGGGGGGACTCTAGCACAGATACGCAGTATTTT	CSATPTRFGAGGDSSTDTQYF
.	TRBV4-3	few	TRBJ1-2	TGCGCCAGCAGCCATCGCAGGTCCCATGGCTACACCTTC	CASSHRRSHGYTF
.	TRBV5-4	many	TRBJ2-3	TGTGCCAGCAGCTCTCGGACTGGGCCAGATACGCAGTATTTT	CASSSRTGPDTQYF
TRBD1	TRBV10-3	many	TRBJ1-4	TGTGCCACCAGACAGGGAATAGGTGAAAAACTGTTTTTT	CATRQGIGEKLFF
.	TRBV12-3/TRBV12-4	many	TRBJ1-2	TGTGCCAGCAGTTTACAGGGGCTCTATGGCTACACCTTC	CASSLQGLYGYTF
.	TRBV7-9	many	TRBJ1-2	TGTGCCAGCAGTTCGCGATCAGGCAGTTGGGGCTACACCTTC	CASSSRSGSWGYTF
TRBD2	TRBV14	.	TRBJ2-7	TGTGCCTGCAGCCAAAAGACTAGCGGGAGGGCAGGCATGGAGCAGTACTTC	CACSQKTSGRAGMEQYF
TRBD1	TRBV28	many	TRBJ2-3	TGTGCCAGCATCGGCGGGAAGACGTCGGGACAGGGTACAGATACGCAGTATTTT	CASIGGKTSGQGTDTQYF
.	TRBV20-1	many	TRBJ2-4	TGCAGTGCTAGGGAGGGGCAAAACATTCAGTACTTC	CSAREGQNIQYF
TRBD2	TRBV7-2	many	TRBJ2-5	TGTGCCAGCAGCTTAGGCGGGGGGGCCAGAGAGACCCAGTACTTC	CASSLGGGARETQYF
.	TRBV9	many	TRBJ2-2	TGTGCCAGCAGCGCCAGGGGTTCAGGCGGGGAGCTGTTTTTT	CASSARGSGGELFF
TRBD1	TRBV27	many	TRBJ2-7	TGTGCCACCAAACCGACTCCGGGACAGTCCTCCTACGAGCAGTACTTC	CATKPTPGQSSYEQYF
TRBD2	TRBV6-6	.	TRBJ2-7	TGTGCCAGCAGTTTCGGACTAGCGGGAGGGGGCTACGAGCAGTACTTC	CASSFGLAGGGYEQYF
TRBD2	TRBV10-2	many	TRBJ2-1	TGCGCCAGCAGTGATCTTTTCGGGAGGTCCGACAATGAGCAGTTCTTC	CASSDLFGRSDNEQFF
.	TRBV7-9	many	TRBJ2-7	TGTGCCAGCAGCTTAGGCGCCGGGCGCGAGCAGTACTTC	CASSLGAGREQYF
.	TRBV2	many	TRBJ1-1	TGTGCCAGCAGTACCCCAGCAGGTCGGAACACTGAAGCTTTCTTT	CASSTPAGRNTEAFF
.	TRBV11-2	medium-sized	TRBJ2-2	TGTGCCAGCAGCCAGCTGAACACCGGGGAGCTGTTTTTT	CASSQLNTGELFF
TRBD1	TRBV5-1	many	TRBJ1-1	TGCGCCAGCAGCCTAGGGGCGGACAGGGGTAGTTGGAAGTATCCTGAAGCTTTCTTT	CASSLGADRGSWKYPEAFF
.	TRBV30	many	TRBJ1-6	TGTGCCTGGAGTGTATCTCGGGCCCTCCACTTT	CAWSVSRALHF
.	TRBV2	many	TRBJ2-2	TGTGCCAGCAGGGTCCAGGTCGGCACCGGGGAGCTGTTTTTT	CASRVQVGTGELFF
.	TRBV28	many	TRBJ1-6	TGTGCCAGCCACACGACGGACGGGTCCTATAATTCACCCCTCCACTTT	CASHTTDGSYNSPLHF
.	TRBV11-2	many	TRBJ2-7	TGTGCCAGCAGCTTCTCCGGGCAGTCCTACGAGCAGTACTTC	CASSFSGQSYEQYF